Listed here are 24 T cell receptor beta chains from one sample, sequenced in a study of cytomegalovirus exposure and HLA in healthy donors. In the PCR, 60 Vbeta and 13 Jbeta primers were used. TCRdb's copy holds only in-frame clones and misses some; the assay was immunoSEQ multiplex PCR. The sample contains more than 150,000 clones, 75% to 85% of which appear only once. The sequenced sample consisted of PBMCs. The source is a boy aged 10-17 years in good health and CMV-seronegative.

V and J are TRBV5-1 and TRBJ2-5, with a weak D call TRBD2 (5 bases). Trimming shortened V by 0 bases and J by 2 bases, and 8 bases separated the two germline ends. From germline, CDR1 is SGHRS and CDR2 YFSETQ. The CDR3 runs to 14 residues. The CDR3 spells CASSLVGLQETQYF. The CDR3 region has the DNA TGCGCCAGCAGCTTGGTCGGACTTCAAGAGACCCAGTACTTC. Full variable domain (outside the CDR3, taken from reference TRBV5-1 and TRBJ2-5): KAGVTQTPRYLIKTRGQQVTLSCSPISGHRSVSWYQQTPGQGLQFLFEYFSETQRNKGNFPGRFSGRQFSNSRSEMNVSTLELGDSALYLCASSLVGLQETQYFGPGTRLLVL.

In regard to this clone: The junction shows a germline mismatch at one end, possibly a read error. CDR3 sequence: CSSSRPDRGEKLFF. DNA of the CDR3: TGTTCCAGCAGCCGTCCTGACAGGGGGGAAAAACTGTTTTTT. The chain employs TRBV7-9 and TRBJ1-4, with 9 bases identical to TRBD1. Germline V gives CDR1 SEHNR, CDR2 FQNEAQ (reference sequence). This CDR3 is built from 14 residues.

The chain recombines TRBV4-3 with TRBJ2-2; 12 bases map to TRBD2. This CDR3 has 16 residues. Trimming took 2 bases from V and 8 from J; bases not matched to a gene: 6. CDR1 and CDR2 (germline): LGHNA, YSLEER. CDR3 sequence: CASSQSSGRAAGELFF. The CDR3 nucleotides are TGCGCCAGCAGCCAATCTAGCGGGAGGGCCGCAGGGGAGCTGTTTTTT.

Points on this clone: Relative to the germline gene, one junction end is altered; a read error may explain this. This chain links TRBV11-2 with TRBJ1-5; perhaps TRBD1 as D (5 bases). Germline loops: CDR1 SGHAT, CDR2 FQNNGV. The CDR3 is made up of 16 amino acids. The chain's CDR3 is CTSSPRSGGYDQPQHF. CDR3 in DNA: TGTACCAGCAGCCCAAGATCCGGGGGTTACGATCAGCCCCAGCATTTT.

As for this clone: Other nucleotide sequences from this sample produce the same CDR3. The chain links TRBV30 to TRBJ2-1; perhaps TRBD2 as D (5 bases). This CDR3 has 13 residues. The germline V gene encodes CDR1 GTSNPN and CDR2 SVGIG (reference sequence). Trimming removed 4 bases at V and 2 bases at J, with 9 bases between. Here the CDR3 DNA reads TGTGCCTGGACGAGCGGACCCTACAATGAGCAGTTCTTC. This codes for CAWTSGPYNEQFF.

CDR3 in amino acids: CASSLAFGGSSYEQYF. The CDR3 region has the DNA TGTGCCAGCAGCTTGGCCTTCGGGGGGTCTTCCTACGAGCAGTACTTC. The chain couples TRBV5-8 to TRBJ2-7; 7 nucleotides line up with TRBD2. This CDR3 contains 16 residues. J lost 1 base, V lost 0 bases, and 7 bases had no gene match. CDR1 and CDR2 from the germline V gene are SGHTS and YDEGEE.

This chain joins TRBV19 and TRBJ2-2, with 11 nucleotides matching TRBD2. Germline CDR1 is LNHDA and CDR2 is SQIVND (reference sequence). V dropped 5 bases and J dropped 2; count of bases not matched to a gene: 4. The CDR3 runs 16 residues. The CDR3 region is CASSVSGRANTGELFF. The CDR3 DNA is TGTGCCAGTAGTGTTAGCGGGAGGGCCAACACCGGGGAGCTGTTTTTT. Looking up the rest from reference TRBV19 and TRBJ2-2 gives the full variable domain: DGGITQSPKYLFRKEGQNVTLSCEQNLNHDAMYWYRQDPGQGLRLIYYSQIVNDFQKGDIAEGYSVSREKKESFPLTVTSAQKNPTAFYLCASSVSGRANTGELFFGEGSRLTVL.

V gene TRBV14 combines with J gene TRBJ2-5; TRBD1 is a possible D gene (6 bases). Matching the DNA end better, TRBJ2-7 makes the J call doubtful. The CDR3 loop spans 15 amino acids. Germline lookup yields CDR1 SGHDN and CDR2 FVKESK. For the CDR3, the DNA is TGTGCCAGCAGCCCTCCCCGCCAGGGGCCCCACGAGCAGTACTTC. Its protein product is CASSPPRQGPHEQYF.

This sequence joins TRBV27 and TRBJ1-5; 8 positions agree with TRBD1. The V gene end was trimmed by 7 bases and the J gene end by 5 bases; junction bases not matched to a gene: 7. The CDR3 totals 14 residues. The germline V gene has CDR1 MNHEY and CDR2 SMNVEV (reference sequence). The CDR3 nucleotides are TGTGCCAGCAACCCCAGGGGGCCGTATCAGCCCCAGCATTTT. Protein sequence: CASNPRGPYQPQHF.

The CDR3 DNA reads as TGCGCCAGCAGCTTGGGGCGACTAGCGGGAGACTACAATGAGCAGTTCTTC. Its translation: CASSLGRLAGDYNEQFF. The rearrangement uses TRBV5-1 and TRBJ2-1; TRBD2 matches 12 bases. The CDR3 spans 17 residues. Germline V CDR1 and CDR2: SGHRS, YFSETQ. J was trimmed by 3 bases and V by 0 bases; bases with no gene match: 4.

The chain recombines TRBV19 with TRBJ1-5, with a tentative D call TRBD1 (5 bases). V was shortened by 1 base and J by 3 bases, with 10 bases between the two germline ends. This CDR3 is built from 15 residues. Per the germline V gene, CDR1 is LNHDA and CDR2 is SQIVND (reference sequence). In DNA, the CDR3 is TGTGCCAGTAGTATAGTCCAGGGCGACAATCAGCCCCAGCATTTT. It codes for CASSIVQGDNQPQHF. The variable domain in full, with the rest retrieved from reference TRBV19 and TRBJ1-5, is DGGITQSPKYLFRKEGQNVTLSCEQNLNHDAMYWYRQDPGQGLRLIYYSQIVNDFQKGDIAEGYSVSREKKESFPLTVTSAQKNPTAFYLCASSIVQGDNQPQHFGDGTRLSIL.

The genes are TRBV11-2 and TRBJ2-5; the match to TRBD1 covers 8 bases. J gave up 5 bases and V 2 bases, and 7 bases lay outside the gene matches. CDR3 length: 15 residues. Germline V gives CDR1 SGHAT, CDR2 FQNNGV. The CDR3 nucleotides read TGTGCCAGCAGCTTACAGGGCAGGGGGCCGGAGACCCAGTACTTC. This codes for CASSLQGRGPETQYF.

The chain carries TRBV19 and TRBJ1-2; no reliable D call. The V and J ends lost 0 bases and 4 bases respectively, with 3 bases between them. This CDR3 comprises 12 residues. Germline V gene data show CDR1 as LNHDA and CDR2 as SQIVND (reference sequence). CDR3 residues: CASSIDSYGYTF. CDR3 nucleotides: TGTGCCAGTAGTATAGACAGCTATGGCTACACCTTC.

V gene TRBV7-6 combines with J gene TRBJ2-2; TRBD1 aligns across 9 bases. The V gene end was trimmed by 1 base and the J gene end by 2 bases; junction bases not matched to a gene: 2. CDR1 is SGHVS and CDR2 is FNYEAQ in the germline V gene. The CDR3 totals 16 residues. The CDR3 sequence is CASSLDRGLNTGELFF. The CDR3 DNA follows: TGTGCCAGCAGCTTAGACAGGGGGCTAAACACCGGGGAGCTGTTTTTT.

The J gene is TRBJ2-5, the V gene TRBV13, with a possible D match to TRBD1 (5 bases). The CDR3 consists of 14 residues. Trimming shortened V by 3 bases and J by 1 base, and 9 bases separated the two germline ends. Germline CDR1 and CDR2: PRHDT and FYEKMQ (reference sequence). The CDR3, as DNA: TGTGCCAGCAGCTTTGGTGGGGCCCAAGAGACCCAGTACTTC. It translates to CASSFGGAQETQYF.

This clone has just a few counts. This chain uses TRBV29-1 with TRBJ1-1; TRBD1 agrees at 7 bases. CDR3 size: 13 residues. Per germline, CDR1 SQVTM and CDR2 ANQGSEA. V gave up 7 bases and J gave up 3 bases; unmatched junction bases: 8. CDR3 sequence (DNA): TGCAGCGCCTTTGACAGGGCTGACACTGAAGCTTTCTTT. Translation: CSAFDRADTEAFF. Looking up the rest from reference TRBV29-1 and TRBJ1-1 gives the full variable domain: SAVISQKPSRDICQRGTSLTIQCQVDSQVTMMFWYRQQPGQSLTLIATANQGSEATYESGFVIDKFPISRPNLTFSTLTVSNMSPEDSSIYLCSAFDRADTEAFFGQGTRLTVV.

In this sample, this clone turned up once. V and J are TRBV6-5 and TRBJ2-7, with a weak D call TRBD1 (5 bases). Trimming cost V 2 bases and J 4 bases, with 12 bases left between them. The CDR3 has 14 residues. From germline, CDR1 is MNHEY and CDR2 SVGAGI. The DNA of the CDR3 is TGTGCCAGCAGTTACGGCGACAGAGATTACGAGCAGTACTTC. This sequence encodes CASSYGDRDYEQYF.

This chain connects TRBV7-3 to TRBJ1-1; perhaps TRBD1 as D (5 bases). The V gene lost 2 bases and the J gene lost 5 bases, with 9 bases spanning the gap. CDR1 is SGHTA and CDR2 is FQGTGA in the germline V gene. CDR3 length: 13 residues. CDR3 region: CASSLGARTEAFF. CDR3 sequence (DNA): TGTGCCAGCAGCTTAGGGGCCCGAACTGAAGCTTTCTTT.

The CDR3 is CAWSNYMNTEAFF. CDR3 bases: TGTGCCTGGAGTAATTACATGAACACTGAAGCTTTCTTT. The chain carries TRBV30 and TRBJ1-1; D unclear. V lost 2 bases and J 0 bases, leaving 7 bases between the germline ends. Germline V CDR1 and CDR2: GTSNPN, SVGIG (reference sequence). The length of the CDR3 is 13 residues.

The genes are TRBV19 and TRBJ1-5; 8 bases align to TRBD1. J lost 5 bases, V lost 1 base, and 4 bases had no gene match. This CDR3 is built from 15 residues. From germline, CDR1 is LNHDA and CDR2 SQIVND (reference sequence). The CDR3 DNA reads TGTGCCAGTAGTATAGGGCCGACAGGGGATCAGCCCCAGCATTTT. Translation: CASSIGPTGDQPQHF.

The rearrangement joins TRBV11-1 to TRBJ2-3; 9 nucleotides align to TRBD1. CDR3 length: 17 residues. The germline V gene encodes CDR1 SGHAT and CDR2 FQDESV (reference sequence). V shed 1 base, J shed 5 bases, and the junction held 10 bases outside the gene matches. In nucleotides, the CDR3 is TGTGCCAGCAGCTTAGAAAGGGGGACAGGGACGAGAGATACGCAGTATTTT. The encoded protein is CASSLERGTGTRDTQYF.

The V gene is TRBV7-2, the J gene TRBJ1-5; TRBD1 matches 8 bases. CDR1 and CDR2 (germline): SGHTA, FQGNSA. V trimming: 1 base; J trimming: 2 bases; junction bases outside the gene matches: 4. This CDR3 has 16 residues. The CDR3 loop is CASSLDRGGGNQPQHF. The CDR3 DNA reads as TGTGCCAGCAGCTTAGACAGGGGGGGTGGCAATCAGCCCCAGCATTTT.

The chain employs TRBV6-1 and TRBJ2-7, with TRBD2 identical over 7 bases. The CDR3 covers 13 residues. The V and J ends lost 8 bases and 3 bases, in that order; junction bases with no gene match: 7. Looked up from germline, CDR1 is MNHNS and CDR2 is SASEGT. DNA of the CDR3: TGTGCCAGCGGGGTCGGGGGGAACTACGAGCAGTACTTC. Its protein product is CASGVGGNYEQYF.

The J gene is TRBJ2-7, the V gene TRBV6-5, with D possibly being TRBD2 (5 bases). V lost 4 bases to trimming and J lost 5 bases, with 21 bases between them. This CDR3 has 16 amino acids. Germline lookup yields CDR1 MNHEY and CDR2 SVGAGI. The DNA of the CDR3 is TGTGCCAGCAGTTTGGCGGGCCTAGCCGGTAGCAACGAGCAGTACTTC. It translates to CASSLAGLAGSNEQYF.